Following are 18 T cell receptor beta chains from one sample sequenced in a study of T cell responses to AZD1222 COVID-19 vaccine. TCRdb's table, derived via immunoSEQ multiplex PCR, lists solely in-frame clones and lacks some. Here the sample spans over 100,000 clones, over 75% being singletons. The material sequenced was peripheral blood, taken on day 0 of AZD1222 vaccination. These receptors came from an adult in good health.

The chain is built from TRBV18 and TRBJ2-1, with TRBD1 matching over 9 bases. CDR1 is KGHSH and CDR2 is LQKENI in the germline V gene. The V segment lost 10 bases and the J segment 0 bases; nucleotides outside the gene matches: 1. The CDR3 contains 13 residues. Written as DNA, the CDR3 is TGTGCCACACAGGGGGCCTCCTACAATGAGCAGTTCTTC. Protein: CATQGASYNEQFF.

The chain joins TRBV4-1 to TRBJ2-1; TRBD1 matches 11 bases. J lost 8 bases, V lost 3 bases, and 6 bases had no gene match. Germline CDR1 MGHRA, CDR2 YSYEKL. There are 15 residues in the CDR3. The CDR3 bases are TGCGCCAGCAGCCAGCATGGACAGGGGGCCGATGAGCAGTTCTTC. Translating gives CASSQHGQGADEQFF.

This chain links TRBV5-1 with TRBJ2-5; D not resolved. The length of the CDR3 is 13 residues. The V end was cut by 0 bases, the J end by 3 bases, with 6 bases between. Germline values: CDR1 SGHRS, CDR2 YFSETQ. CDR3 DNA: TGCGCCAGCAGCTTGGTGGCAGAAGAGACCCAGTACTTC. Translation gives CASSLVAEETQYF. Combining the CDR3 with reference TRBV5-1 and TRBJ2-5 gives the whole variable domain KAGVTQTPRYLIKTRGQQVTLSCSPISGHRSVSWYQQTPGQGLQFLFEYFSETQRNKGNFPGRFSGRQFSNSRSEMNVSTLELGDSALYLCASSLVAEETQYFGPGTRLLVL.

The chain combines TRBV5-1 with TRBJ2-1, with 9 bases lining up with TRBD2. The J segment lost 5 bases and the V segment lost 6 bases, leaving 9 bases of the junction unmatched. The V gene's germline CDR1 is SGHRS and CDR2 YFSETQ. This CDR3 contains 15 residues. The CDR3 reads CASNPGQRGDNEQFF. The CDR3 DNA reads as TGCGCCAGCAACCCGGGACAGCGGGGGGACAATGAGCAGTTCTTC.

V gene TRBV5-1 combines with J gene TRBJ2-1; 14 nucleotides match TRBD2. The junction had 8 bases not matched to a gene; V was cut back by 7 bases and J by 2 bases. Germline CDR1 and CDR2: SGHRS and YFSETQ. This CDR3 contains 17 residues. CDR3 sequence (DNA): TGCGCCAGCTCACGGACTAGCGGGGGGATCACCTACAATGAGCAGTTCTTC. This encodes CASSRTSGGITYNEQFF. Variable domain in full (rest from reference TRBV5-1 and TRBJ2-1): KAGVTQTPRYLIKTRGQQVTLSCSPISGHRSVSWYQQTPGQGLQFLFEYFSETQRNKGNFPGRFSGRQFSNSRSEMNVSTLELGDSALYLCASSRTSGGITYNEQFFGPGTRLTVL.

The chain combines TRBV7-2 with TRBJ1-2; tentative D call: TRBD1 (6 bases). The germline V gene has CDR1 SGHTA and CDR2 FQGNSA. CDR3 length: 14 residues. Trimming removed 3 bases from V and 7 bases from J, with 15 bases in between. The DNA for the CDR3 is TGTGCCAGCAGCTTGGACTCAGGGGATCGTGGCTACACCTTC. It yields the protein CASSLDSGDRGYTF.

V usage is TRBV7-8 and J usage is TRBJ1-5; D might be TRBD1 (6 bases). The CDR3 runs 17 residues. The germline V gene has CDR1 SGHVS and CDR2 FQNEAQ. V lost 2 bases and J lost 2, with 16 bases in between. For the CDR3, the DNA is TGTGCCAGCAGCTTATCGTCGATCAGGGGCGGCAATCAGCCCCAGCATTTT. Translation: CASSLSSIRGGNQPQHF.

CDR3 nucleotide sequence: TGCGCCAGCAGCGATCAGAAGAACACTGAAGCTTTCTTT. It is translated as CASSDQKNTEAFF. The V gene is TRBV4-3, the J gene TRBJ1-1; D is unclear. The CDR3 runs 13 residues. Trimming pared 5 bases from V and 1 base from J, leaving 8 bases between. Looked up from germline, CDR1 is LGHNA and CDR2 is YSLEER.

This clone was observed a few times. The rearrangement joins TRBV10-1 to TRBJ2-7, with D possibly called TRBD1 or TRBD2 (5 bases each). Germline CDR1 and CDR2: WNHNN and SYGVQD (reference sequence). The CDR3 covers 17 residues. V was shortened by 7 bases and J by 3 bases, with 25 bases between the two germline ends. The CDR3 reads CASTKYRWTGTDYEQYF. CDR3 sequence (DNA): TGCGCCAGCACCAAATATCGATGGACCGGGACCGACTACGAGCAGTACTTC.

V usage is TRBV9 and J usage is TRBJ2-3; D is uncertain. CDR3 size: 14 residues. Trimming pared 1 base from V and 0 bases from J, leaving 6 bases between. Germline V lookup: CDR1 SGDLS, CDR2 YYNGEE. CDR3 bases: TGTGCCAGCAGCGTAACGGAAAGCACAGATACGCAGTATTTT. Amino acids: CASSVTESTDTQYF.

V gene TRBV3-1 (or the pseudogene TRBV3-2) combines with J gene TRBJ2-1, with TRBD2 matching 8 bases. Germline values: CDR1 LGHDT, CDR2 YNNKEL (reference sequence). V trimming: 0 bases; J trimming: 4 bases; junction bases outside the gene matches: 5. The CDR3 runs to 16 residues. The CDR3 reads CASSQELAGGYNEQFF. CDR3 sequence (DNA): TGTGCCAGCAGCCAAGAGTTGGCGGGGGGATACAATGAGCAGTTCTTC.

The J gene is TRBJ2-1, the V gene TRBV5-6, with 10 bases that match TRBD1. The CDR3 extends over 13 amino acids. Losses at the gene ends were 6 bases for V and 11 bases for J; bases not matched to a gene: 8. CDR1 and CDR2 (germline): SGHDT, YYEEEE. CDR3 coding DNA: TGTGCCAGCACCAAAACGGGACAGGGGAAGCAGTTCTTC. Protein: CASTKTGQGKQFF.

The rearrangement uses TRBV7-8 and TRBJ2-7; the D gene is possibly TRBD1 (6 bases). The V and J ends lost 6 bases and 2 bases respectively, with 17 bases between them. The germline V gene encodes CDR1 SGHVS and CDR2 FQNEAQ. The CDR3 consists of 15 residues. The CDR3 here is CASRGWGTRAYEQYF. The DNA for the CDR3 is TGTGCCAGCAGAGGTTGGGGGACACGAGCCTACGAGCAGTACTTC.

The gene calls are TRBV27 and TRBJ2-3; 7 bases align to TRBD2. V gave up 3 bases and J gave up 2 bases; unmatched junction bases: 8. This CDR3 has 16 amino acids. CDR1 is MNHEY, CDR2 SMNVEV, per germline (reference sequence). CDR3 protein: CASSLRGTILTDTQYF. CDR3 DNA: TGTGCCAGCAGTTTGCGGGGGACTATTCTCACAGATACGCAGTATTTT.

The V and J genes are TRBV2 and TRBJ2-3; a weak D match, TRBD1 (7 bases). Germline CDR1 SNHLY, CDR2 FYNNEI. Trimming stripped 4 bases from V and 3 bases from J, with 14 bases between. The CDR3 spans 15 residues. The CDR3 coding sequence is TGTGCCAGCAGTGGGGTGGAGGGGGCTACAGATACGCAGTATTTT. The encoded protein is CASSGVEGATDTQYF. Together with reference TRBV2 and TRBJ2-3, the CDR3 gives the full variable domain: EPEVTQTPSHQVTQMGQEVILRCVPISNHLYFYWYRQILGQKVEFLVSFYNNEISEKSEIFDDQFSVERPDGSNFTLKIRSTKLEDSAMYFCASSGVEGATDTQYFGPGTRLTVL.

The sample holds a few counts of this clone. The chain has TRBV6-1 and TRBJ1-3; D not certain. The CDR3 spans 13 residues. Germline V gene sequence: CDR1 MNHNS, CDR2 SASEGT. Trimming shortened V by 2 bases and J by 7 bases, and 9 bases separated the two germline ends. The CDR3 DNA is TGTGCCAGCAGTGAATATCTGGTGAACACCATATATTTT. This sequence encodes CASSEYLVNTIYF.

The V call is TRBV6-4, the J call TRBJ1-1; TRBD1 agrees at 7 bases. There are 13 residues in the CDR3. The V segment lost 5 bases and the J segment 4 bases; nucleotides outside the gene matches: 4. Germline V gene lookup returns CDR1 MRHNA and CDR2 SNTAGT. The CDR3 loop is CASSPQGGTEAFF. CDR3 nucleotide sequence: TGTGCCAGCAGTCCTCAGGGGGGCACTGAAGCTTTCTTT.

The chain combines TRBV7-2 with TRBJ1-3, with 7 bases identical to TRBD1. Germline assignment: CDR1 SGHTA and CDR2 FQGNSA. CDR3 length: 18 residues. V shed 1 base, J shed 4 bases, and the junction held 13 bases outside the gene matches. CDR3 DNA: TGTGCCAGCAGCTTAGTGGCAGGGGGACTGAATTCCGGAAACACCATATATTTT. Amino acid sequence: CASSLVAGGLNSGNTIYF.